A single sample gave rise to the 22 T cell receptor beta chains below, sequenced in a study of cytomegalovirus exposure and HLA in healthy donors. Sequencing used immunoSEQ multiplex PCR; TCRdb keeps in-frame clones, though not all of them. The sample has 250,000 to 400,000 clones; approximately 86% are singletons. What was sequenced was PBMCs. The receptor set was obtained from a man aged 25-45 years in good health and CMV-seronegative.

This chain connects TRBV5-4 to TRBJ2-7, with TRBD1 matching over 9 bases. V was pared by 6 bases and J by 5 bases, with 3 bases of the junction left unmatched. Germline-derived CDR1 and CDR2 are SGHNT and YYREEE (reference sequence). CDR3 length: 12 amino acids. The DNA of the CDR3 is TGTGCCAGCACCACAGGGGGCCACGAGCAGTACTTC. This translates into CASTTGGHEQYF.

This clone appeared a single time. The genes are TRBV30 and TRBJ1-2; 7 nucleotides line up with TRBD1. The CDR3 loop spans 16 amino acids. With V trimmed by 2 bases and J by 1 base, 10 bases remained unmatched. CDR1 and CDR2 (germline): GTSNPN, SVGIG (reference sequence). CDR3 loop: CAWSPQKDRVNYGYTF. In nucleotides, the CDR3 is TGTGCCTGGAGTCCCCAAAAAGACAGGGTTAACTATGGCTACACCTTC.

This chain links TRBV6-1 with TRBJ1-2, with D possibly being TRBD1 (5 bases). V lost 3 bases and J 4 bases, leaving 12 bases between the germline ends. The CDR3 contains 14 residues. The germline gives CDR1 MNHNS, CDR2 SASEGT. Here the CDR3 reads CASSDSGEVYGYTF. Written as DNA, the CDR3 is TGTGCCAGCAGTGATTCGGGGGAAGTCTATGGCTACACCTTC.

The gene calls are TRBV19 and TRBJ1-3; unclear D gene. Trimming pared 7 bases from V and 4 bases from J, leaving 11 bases between. The CDR3 is 13 residues long. Per the germline V gene, CDR1 is LNHDA and CDR2 is SQIVND (reference sequence). In DNA, the CDR3 is TGTGCCAGTAAAAAGTTCGAGGGAAACACCATATATTTT. Its protein product is CASKKFEGNTIYF.

This clone turned up a few times. V is TRBV28 and J is TRBJ1-3; TRBD1 agrees at 7 bases. Germline loops: CDR1 MDHEN, CDR2 SYDVKM. There are 15 residues in the CDR3. J was trimmed by 4 bases and V by 5 bases; bases with no gene match: 8. As DNA, the CDR3 is TGTGCCAGCAGTCCCGTTATAGGGGGCGGAAACACCATATATTTT. Its protein product is CASSPVIGGGNTIYF.

This clone was observed a handful of times. Here the CDR3 DNA reads TGTGCCAGCAGTGATGTCGGCACTGAAGCTTTCTTT. Protein product: CASSDVGTEAFF. The rearrangement joins TRBV6-1 to TRBJ1-1; D unclear. Germline lookup yields CDR1 MNHNS and CDR2 SASEGT. V was pared by 3 bases and J by 4 bases, with 6 bases between. The CDR3 is made up of 12 amino acids.

V usage is TRBV6-1 and J usage is TRBJ2-3, with 9 bases identical to TRBD2. V lost 5 bases, J lost 4 bases, and 4 bases stayed unmatched. This CDR3 spans 14 amino acids. Germline loops: CDR1 MNHNS, CDR2 SASEGT. The CDR3 DNA sequence: TGTGCCAGCAGTCGCGGGGGGGGGTCAGATACGCAGTATTTT. The encoded protein is CASSRGGGSDTQYF.

The chain couples TRBV6-1 to TRBJ1-1, with D possibly TRBD1 on 6 matching bases. This CDR3 has 14 amino acids. The V gene lost 9 bases and the J gene lost 4 bases, with 18 bases spanning the gap. The germline V gene encodes CDR1 MNHNS and CDR2 SASEGT. In nucleotides, the CDR3 is TGTGCCAGTCTCCGGGACATCCTGATCACTGAAGCTTTCTTT. Translating gives CASLRDILITEAFF.

The gene calls are TRBV9 and TRBJ1-3, with 10 positions matching TRBD1. CDR3 length equals 15 residues. The V gene end was trimmed by 2 bases and the J gene end by 2 bases; junction bases not matched to a gene: 1. Germline V gene lookup returns CDR1 SGDLS and CDR2 YYNGEE. CDR3 DNA: TGTGCCAGCAGCGTGGGACAGGGGACTGGAAACACCATATATTTT. Translated, it gives CASSVGQGTGNTIYF.

CDR3 sequence reads: CASSFSEGNQPQHF. The CDR3 DNA is TGTGCCAGCAGCTTCAGTGAGGGCAATCAGCCCCAGCATTTT. The chain links TRBV7-9 to TRBJ1-5; D gene unclear. The CDR3 loop spans 14 amino acids. With 3 bases removed from V and 2 bases from J, the gap between germline ends came to 8 bases. CDR1 is SEHNR and CDR2 is FQNEAQ in the germline V gene (reference sequence).

V usage is TRBV5-1 and J usage is TRBJ1-1, with D possibly being TRBD1 (5 bases). CDR3 length equals 15 residues. The V and J ends lost 0 bases and 0 bases respectively, with 9 bases between them. The V gene's germline CDR1 is SGHRS and CDR2 YFSETQ. CDR3 region: CASSLATTVNTEAFF. The DNA for the CDR3 is TGCGCCAGCAGCTTGGCGACGACAGTGAACACTGAAGCTTTCTTT.

This chain links TRBV7-9 with TRBJ1-1; tentatively, D is TRBD1 (5 bases). V lost 0 bases and J lost 2, with 7 bases in between. The CDR3 contains 14 residues. Germline V gene lookup returns CDR1 SEHNR and CDR2 FQNEAQ (reference sequence). The CDR3: CASSLAGANTEAFF. In DNA, the CDR3 is TGTGCCAGCAGCTTAGCAGGGGCCAACACTGAAGCTTTCTTT. The whole variable domain, remainder taken from reference TRBV7-9 and TRBJ1-1, is DTGVSQNPRHKITKRGQNVTFRCDPISEHNRLYWYRQTLGQGPEFLTYFQNEAQLEKSRLLSDRFSAERPKGSFSTLEIQRTEQGDSAMYLCASSLAGANTEAFFGQGTRLTVV.

This clone has more than one count but fewer than ten. The rearrangement joins TRBV6-5 to TRBJ2-1, with TRBD1 identical over 7 bases. Germline trimming cut 2 bases from V and 5 bases from J; bases unmatched to any gene: 6. CDR1 and CDR2 from the germline V gene are MNHEY and SVGAGI. The CDR3 is made up of 15 amino acids. CDR3 coding DNA: TGTGCCAGCAGTTACGAGGGGGCAAGGGACAATGAGCAGTTCTTC. Translated: CASSYEGARDNEQFF.

This clone appeared a single time. The rearrangement joins TRBV7-9 to TRBJ2-7; D is undetermined. Near its end, the DNA agrees better with TRBJ1-2, so the J call may be wrong. The germline V gene has CDR1 SEHNR and CDR2 FQNEAQ (reference sequence). The CDR3 extends over 11 amino acids. CDR3 in amino acids: CASRNSGGYTF. For the CDR3, the DNA is TGTGCCAGCAGAAATAGCGGGGGCTACACCTTC.

The rearrangement uses TRBV7-2 and TRBJ1-2; 9 positions agree with TRBD1. The junction had 5 bases not matched to a gene; V was cut back by 1 base and J by 8 bases. In germline, CDR1 is SGHTA, CDR2 FQGNSA. The CDR3 totals 14 residues. CDR3 protein: CASSLVGTGIGYTF. The CDR3 DNA reads as TGTGCCAGCAGCTTAGTGGGGACAGGGATCGGCTACACCTTC.

The rearrangement uses TRBV27 and TRBJ1-2, with TRBD1 as a possible D gene (5 bases). The germline CDR1 and CDR2 sequences are MNHEY and SMNVEV (reference sequence). V was trimmed by 3 bases and J by 7 bases, leaving 12 bases between them. This CDR3 is built from 13 residues. Here the CDR3 reads CASSLTLRAGYTF. The CDR3 nucleotides read TGTGCCAGCAGTTTGACCCTCAGGGCTGGCTACACCTTC.

The chain employs TRBV5-5 and TRBJ1-1; no firm D call. The CDR3 has 15 residues. The ends were cut back, 1 base at V and 5 bases at J, with 15 bases in the middle. Per the germline V gene, CDR1 is SGHKS and CDR2 is YYEKEE (reference sequence). This chain's CDR3 is CASSLSGWTGTEAFF. The DNA for the CDR3 is TGTGCCAGCAGCTTGTCCGGTTGGACGGGGACTGAAGCTTTCTTT.

This sequence joins TRBV7-9 and TRBJ1-1; maybe TRBD1 (5 bases). V shed 5 bases and J shed 1 base, with 8 bases lying between them. Germline V gene sequence: CDR1 SEHNR, CDR2 FQNEAQ (reference sequence). The CDR3 is 13 residues long. CDR3 coding DNA: TGTGCCAGCAGCAAGGGGCAGAACACTGAAGCTTTCTTT. Residues: CASSKGQNTEAFF.

The chain couples TRBV7-2 to TRBJ2-7; weak D call: TRBD2 (7 bases). The CDR3 has 15 residues. Germline CDR1 reads SGHTA; CDR2 reads FQGNSA. Trimming removed 4 bases from V and 2 bases from J, with 15 bases in between. The CDR3 DNA sequence: TGTGCCAGCAGCTCAGACCCGGGGGGCACCTACGAGCAGTACTTC. Translating gives CASSSDPGGTYEQYF.

The V call is TRBV5-1, the J call TRBJ2-2, with D unresolved. CDR3 length: 12 residues. Trimming stripped 2 bases from V and 6 bases from J, with 5 bases between. Germline CDR1 is SGHRS and CDR2 is YFSETQ. In DNA form, the CDR3 reads TGCGCCAGCAGCTTCCTACCCGGGGAGCTGTTTTTT. As protein: CASSFLPGELFF. Full variable domain (missing parts from reference TRBV5-1 and TRBJ2-2): KAGVTQTPRYLIKTRGQQVTLSCSPISGHRSVSWYQQTPGQGLQFLFEYFSETQRNKGNFPGRFSGRQFSNSRSEMNVSTLELGDSALYLCASSFLPGELFFGEGSRLTVL.

The chain recombines TRBV27 with TRBJ1-6; TRBD1 aligns across 10 bases. This CDR3 spans 13 amino acids. Germline V gene lookup returns CDR1 MNHEY and CDR2 SMNVEV (reference sequence). V trimming: 7 bases; J trimming: 10 bases; junction bases outside the gene matches: 4. The CDR3 coding sequence is TGTGCCAGCACTTGGGGACAGGGGTCACCCCTCCACTTT. This gives the protein CASTWGQGSPLHF.

V is TRBV27 and J is TRBJ1-2; TRBD1 is a possible D gene (5 bases). V was cut by 0 bases and J by 8 bases, with 10 bases left in between. The CDR3 runs to 13 residues. Looked up from germline, CDR1 is MNHEY and CDR2 is SMNVEV (reference sequence). The CDR3 DNA reads TGTGCCAGCAGTTTATCGGGGGGATTCGGCTACACCTTC. Protein sequence: CASSLSGGFGYTF.